This entry lists 27 T cell receptor beta chains sequenced from one sample in a study of T-cell memory formation after mild COVID-19. Each CDR3 protein gets one entry after TCRdb re-called the 5' RACE reads with MiXCR. The table shows 550,000 to 650,000 distinct CDR3 sequences, with 15% to 20% occurring only once. The sample consisted of PBMCs or a T cell subset sorted from them (not recorded which). The receptors derive from an adult woman who had mild COVID-19 (a few samples of this study predate the infection). Cell type and time point are not known.

The chain is built from TRBV4-1 and TRBJ2-3; a weak D match, TRBD2 (5 bases). Per the germline V gene, CDR1 is MGHRA and CDR2 is YSYEKL. CDR3 length: 16 amino acids. V was pared by 3 bases and J by 0 bases, with 13 bases between. The CDR3 bases are TGCGCCAGCAGCCAGGTTACGGGGTGGAGCACAGATACGCAGTATTTT. Translating it yields CASSQVTGWSTDTQYF.

This clonotype showed up just a few times. The chain recombines TRBV9 with TRBJ1-3, with D possibly matching TRBD1 (6 bases). The CDR3 sequence is 15 residues long. Germline-derived CDR1 and CDR2 are SGDLS and YYNGEE. Trimming took off 2 bases at V and 0 bases at J, with 9 bases between the two ends. CDR3 in amino acids: CASSVDSFSGNTIYF. DNA of the CDR3: TGTGCCAGCAGCGTGGACAGCTTCTCTGGAAACACCATATATTTT.

This clonotype was counted ten times or more. This sequence joins TRBV6-5 and TRBJ1-4, with D possibly matching TRBD1 (6 bases). This CDR3 has 14 amino acids. Trimming took off 4 bases at V and 0 bases at J, with 6 bases between the two ends. Germline loops: CDR1 MNHEY, CDR2 SVGAGI. CDR3 region: CASSSGATNEKLFF. CDR3 bases: TGTGCCAGCAGTTCAGGGGCAACTAATGAAAAACTGTTTTTT.

The chain uses TRBV7-2 and TRBJ2-1, with 14 bases matching TRBD2. Germline lookup yields CDR1 SGHTA and CDR2 FQGNSA. This CDR3 has 15 amino acids. J gave up 8 bases and V 5 bases, and 5 bases lay outside the gene matches. CDR3 bases: TGTGCCAGCAGCCTGACTAGCGGGAGGGGTCATGAGCAGTTCTTC. Encoded protein: CASSLTSGRGHEQFF.

This clonotype was picked up a small number of times. The chain has TRBV20-1 and TRBJ2-7; TRBD1 aligns across 8 bases. The V gene end was trimmed by 6 bases and the J gene end by 2 bases; junction bases not matched to a gene: 6. The CDR3 length is 13 residues. Germline V lookup: CDR1 DFQATT, CDR2 SNEGSKA (reference sequence). The CDR3 sequence is CSAWTGRTYEQYF. The CDR3 region has the DNA TGCAGTGCCTGGACAGGGCGGACCTACGAGCAGTACTTC.

This clonotype was seen a handful of times. The chain has TRBV20-1 and TRBJ1-1; no clear D. Germline V gene sequence: CDR1 DFQATT, CDR2 SNEGSKA (reference sequence). V lost 5 bases and J 0 bases, leaving 16 bases between the germline ends. The CDR3 is made up of 15 amino acids. Here the CDR3 reads CSAPNTEIMNTEAFF. DNA for the CDR3: TGCAGTGCTCCAAATACAGAGATTATGAACACTGAAGCTTTCTTT.

The J gene is TRBJ2-1, the V gene TRBV9; 16 nucleotides line up with TRBD2. The CDR3 runs 18 residues. The junction had 10 bases not matched to a gene; V was cut back by 2 bases and J by 8 bases. Germline V gene data show CDR1 as SGDLS and CDR2 as YYNGEE. CDR3 bases: TGTGCCAGCAGCGTGGGACTAGCGGGAGGGAGGTTTATGGATGAGCAGTTCTTC. It encodes CASSVGLAGGRFMDEQFF.

This clonotype has just a few counts. The chain uses TRBV7-2 and TRBJ1-2; 10 bases are a match to TRBD1. Trimming cost V 5 bases and J 2 bases; bases outside gene matches: 8. CDR3 length: 16 amino acids. The germline gives CDR1 SGHTA, CDR2 FQGNSA. CDR3 nucleotides: TGTGCCAGCAGCCTTCAAGACAGGGGGCTCAACTATGGCTACACCTTC. Its protein product is CASSLQDRGLNYGYTF.

This clonotype has ten or more counts. The chain links TRBV28 to TRBJ2-5; 7 bases are a match to TRBD1. The CDR3 loop spans 14 amino acids. The junction had 1 base not matched to a gene; V was cut back by 2 bases and J by 1 base. Per the germline V gene, CDR1 is MDHEN and CDR2 is SYDVKM. CDR3 region: CASSLGTVQETQYF. CDR3 coding DNA: TGTGCCAGCAGTTTAGGGACAGTCCAAGAGACCCAGTACTTC.

The V gene is TRBV3-1, the J gene TRBJ1-5; 8 positions agree with TRBD1. The J segment lost 1 base and the V segment lost 4 bases, leaving 3 bases of the junction unmatched. The CDR3 totals 15 residues. CDR1 is LGHDT and CDR2 is YNNKEL in the germline V gene (reference sequence). The CDR3 spells CASSLRTGSNQPQHF. CDR3 DNA sequence: TGTGCCAGCAGCCTTAGGACAGGGAGCAATCAGCCCCAGCATTTT.

This rearrangement joins TRBV7-6 to TRBJ2-3; 7 bases line up with TRBD2. V lost 4 bases to trimming and J lost 2 bases; unmatched junction nucleotides: 12. The CDR3 sequence is 17 residues long. From germline, CDR1 is SGHVS and CDR2 FNYEAQ. The CDR3 loop reads CASSSSHGGVPTDTQYF. CDR3 DNA sequence: TGTGCCAGCAGCTCATCCCATGGGGGGGTCCCCACAGATACGCAGTATTTT. The whole variable domain, remainder taken from reference TRBV7-6 and TRBJ2-3, is GAGVSQSPRYKVTKRGQDVALRCDPISGHVSLYWYRQALGQGPEFLTYFNYEAQQDKSGLPNDRFSAERPEGSISTLTIQRTEQRDSAMYRCASSSSHGGVPTDTQYFGPGTRLTVL.

The V gene is TRBV6-5, the J gene TRBJ1-4; D uncertain. Trimming cost V 5 bases and J 2 bases, with 18 bases left between them. Per the germline V gene, CDR1 is MNHEY and CDR2 is SVGAGI. The CDR3 is made up of 17 amino acids. The CDR3 DNA is TGTGCCAGCAGTGGGAAACATTCGGGGATTACTAATGAAAAACTGTTTTTT. As protein: CASSGKHSGITNEKLFF.

The J gene is TRBJ2-5, the V gene TRBV7-9, with D possibly being TRBD2 (5 bases). Trimming stripped 6 bases from V and 1 base from J, with 12 bases between. Germline V gives CDR1 SEHNR, CDR2 FQNEAQ (reference sequence). This CDR3 is built from 14 residues. CDR3 sequence reads: CASRDRGIQETQYF. The CDR3, as DNA: TGTGCCAGCAGAGATAGAGGGATCCAAGAGACCCAGTACTTC.

In this sample, this clonotype turned up many times. J is TRBJ2-1 and V is TRBV7-2, with D perhaps TRBD2 (5 bases). Germline CDR1 and CDR2: SGHTA and FQGNSA. The CDR3 sequence is 15 residues long. V was clipped by 5 bases and J by 0 bases, with 11 bases between them. Here the CDR3 reads CASSRSGPSYNEQFF. DNA of the CDR3: TGTGCCAGCAGCCGAAGCGGACCCTCCTACAATGAGCAGTTCTTC. Full variable domain (rest looked up from reference TRBV7-2 and TRBJ2-1): GAGVSQSPSNKVTEKGKDVELRCDPISGHTALYWYRQSLGQGLEFLIYFQGNSAPDKSGLPSDRFSAERTGGSVSTLTIQRTQQEDSAVYLCASSRSGPSYNEQFFGPGTRLTVL.

The V and J genes are TRBV7-3 and TRBJ1-1; no firm D call. Germline V gene sequence: CDR1 SGHTA, CDR2 FQGTGA. With 5 bases removed from V and 3 bases from J, the gap between germline ends came to 10 bases. The CDR3 sequence is 13 residues long. DNA for the CDR3: TGTGCCAGCAGCCCGGATCAGTACACTGAAGCTTTCTTT. Translated: CASSPDQYTEAFF. Filled out from reference TRBV7-3 and TRBJ1-1, the complete variable domain reads GAGVSQTPSNKVTEKGKYVELRCDPISGHTALYWYRQSLGQGPEFLIYFQGTGAADDSGLPNDRFFAVRPEGSVSTLKIQRTERGDSAVYLCASSPDQYTEAFFGQGTRLTVV.

J is TRBJ2-5 and V is TRBV2, with 10 bases identical to TRBD2. Germline V gene data show CDR1 as SNHLY and CDR2 as FYNNEI. Trimming at V came to 4 bases and at J to 6 bases, leaving 8 bases not matched to a gene. The CDR3 loop spans 15 amino acids. DNA for the CDR3: TGTGCCAGCAGTGTGGGCGAGCGGGGGGGCCAGACCCAGTACTTC. Protein product: CASSVGERGGQTQYF.

The table lists this clonotype with a few counts. The V gene is TRBV2, the J gene TRBJ2-5; a possible D gene is TRBD2 (5 bases). The ends were cut back, 0 bases at V and 1 base at J, with 12 bases in the middle. Germline values: CDR1 SNHLY, CDR2 FYNNEI. CDR3 length: 16 residues. The CDR3 nucleotides read TGTGCCAGCAGTGAAGCGGAGTCTAGCCTCCAAGAGACCCAGTACTTC. Protein product: CASSEAESSLQETQYF.

This clonotype was seen only a few times. J is TRBJ2-1 and V is TRBV6-5; D unclear. Trimming shortened V by 3 bases and J by 7 bases, and 16 bases separated the two germline ends. The length of the CDR3 is 15 residues. Germline loops: CDR1 MNHEY, CDR2 SVGAGI. CDR3 region: CASSYSSAVRNEQFF. The CDR3 bases are TGTGCCAGCAGTTATTCGTCGGCAGTTAGGAATGAGCAGTTCTTC.

V is TRBV19 and J is TRBJ2-1, with D maybe TRBD1 (6 bases). V was trimmed by 6 bases and J by 10 bases, leaving 19 bases between them. CDR3 length equals 14 residues. Germline V CDR1 and CDR2: LNHDA, SQIVND (reference sequence). CDR3 in amino acids: CASRSPGQSWEQFF. CDR3 bases: TGTGCCAGTAGATCCCCAGGACAGAGTTGGGAGCAGTTCTTC. The variable domain in full, with the rest retrieved from reference TRBV19 and TRBJ2-1, is DGGITQSPKYLFRKEGQNVTLSCEQNLNHDAMYWYRQDPGQGLRLIYYSQIVNDFQKGDIAEGYSVSREKKESFPLTVTSAQKNPTAFYLCASRSPGQSWEQFFGPGTRLTVL.

This clonotype was seen ten or more times. The chain carries TRBV27 and TRBJ1-1; D is uncertain. The CDR3 is made up of 16 amino acids. V lost 2 bases, J lost 5 bases, and 18 bases lay in between. Per the germline V gene, CDR1 is MNHEY and CDR2 is SMNVEV (reference sequence). Written as DNA, the CDR3 is TGTGCCAGCAGTTTAGGGTCGGTTGGAGTGGTGACTGAAGCTTTCTTT. Protein: CASSLGSVGVVTEAFF.

The rearrangement links TRBV5-1 to TRBJ1-1, with D hard to call. V was clipped by 0 bases and J by 0 bases, with 9 bases between them. This CDR3 spans 15 amino acids. The germline CDR1 and CDR2 sequences are SGHRS and YFSETQ. CDR3 sequence (DNA): TGCGCCAGCAGCTTGGCGGCTCAGATGAACACTGAAGCTTTCTTT. This translates into CASSLAAQMNTEAFF.

This chain uses TRBV6-2 or TRBV6-3 with TRBJ2-3, with D possibly being TRBD2 (6 bases). Germline loops: CDR1 MNHEY, CDR2 SVGEGT. V lost 6 bases to trimming and J lost 6 bases, with 13 bases between them. The CDR3 extends over 13 amino acids. CDR3 loop: CASRRLSGDTQYF. The CDR3 DNA reads as TGTGCCAGCAGACGGTTGAGCGGGGATACGCAGTATTTT.

V usage is TRBV29-1 and J usage is TRBJ2-7, with 9 positions matching TRBD2. V dropped 6 bases and J dropped 5; count of bases not matched to a gene: 17. Germline CDR1 SQVTM, CDR2 ANQGSEA. The CDR3 runs to 16 residues. This CDR3 is CSVLPGLATARDEQYF. The CDR3 DNA reads TGCAGCGTCCTGCCGGGACTAGCCACCGCTCGAGACGAGCAGTACTTC.

The V gene is TRBV29-1, the J gene TRBJ2-1; TRBD2 agrees at 7 bases. This CDR3 contains 15 residues. V dropped 4 bases and J dropped 10; count of bases not matched to a gene: 16. Looked up from germline, CDR1 is SQVTM and CDR2 is ANQGSEA. The CDR3 sequence: CSVATTASGGGEQFF. The CDR3 DNA is TGCAGCGTTGCTACGACGGCCTCGGGGGGAGGAGAGCAGTTCTTC.

The chain joins TRBV9 to TRBJ2-2, with D uncertain. Per the germline V gene, CDR1 is SGDLS and CDR2 is YYNGEE. V gave up 4 bases and J gave up 3 bases, with 7 bases separating them. The CDR3 has 13 amino acids. The CDR3 coding sequence is TGTGCCAGCAGCCAGGAAGACACCGGGGAGCTGTTTTTT. Amino acids: CASSQEDTGELFF. The full variable domain, with the rest looked up from reference TRBV9 and TRBJ2-2, is DSGVTQTPKHLITATGQRVTLRCSPRSGDLSVYWYQQSLDQGLQFLIQYYNGEERAKGNILERFSAQQFPDLHSELNLSSLELGDSALYFCASSQEDTGELFFGEGSRLTVL.

This clonotype occurred a few times. The chain uses TRBV30 and TRBJ2-7, with a possible D match to TRBD2 (7 bases). V dropped 4 bases and J dropped 0 bases, with 13 bases sitting between them. This CDR3 is 14 amino acids long. Germline V gene data show CDR1 as GTSNPN and CDR2 as SVGIG (reference sequence). This chain's CDR3 is CAWKGGGSSYEQYF. The CDR3 bases are TGTGCCTGGAAGGGGGGAGGGAGCTCCTACGAGCAGTACTTC. Full variable domain (outside the CDR3, taken from reference TRBV30 and TRBJ2-7): SQTIHQWPATLVQPVGSPLSLECTVEGTSNPNLYWYRQAAGRGLQLLFYSVGIGQISSEVPQNLSASRPQDRQFILSSKKLLLSDSGFYLCAWKGGGSSYEQYFGPGTRLTVT.

The DNA of the CDR3 is TGTGCCAGCAGCTTAGTGACAGGGTTTCGGGAGACCCAGTACTTC. Its protein product is CASSLVTGFRETQYF. The rearrangement links TRBV7-2 to TRBJ2-5; 7 bases are a match to TRBD1. The germline V gene has CDR1 SGHTA and CDR2 FQGNSA. V lost 1 base to trimming and J lost 5 bases; unmatched junction nucleotides: 7. There are 15 residues in the CDR3. The full variable domain, rest sourced from reference TRBV7-2 and TRBJ2-5, is GAGVSQSPSNKVTEKGKDVELRCDPISGHTALYWYRQSLGQGLEFLIYFQGNSAPDKSGLPSDRFSAERTGGSVSTLTIQRTQQEDSAVYLCASSLVTGFRETQYFGPGTRLLVL.